The clone carrying this TCR beta chain has at least ten counts. Its target is unknown. These data originate in a study of CD8 T cells in ankylosing spondylitis. Study outcomes and limitations: In reactive arthritis synovial fluid and blood, some motif variants had been reported before. Matched synovial fluid from ankylosing spondylitis patients was reported to be enriched for disease-linked clones. Disease-linked clones bore a CD8+ phenotype, appearing relatively rarely in peripheral blood.

5'-RACE, quantitative and with molecular barcodes, yielded the TCR beta libraries. MiXCR was run by TCRdb on the 5' RACE reads, yielding one entry per CDR3 protein. The data show around 210,000 distinct CDR3 sequences, roughly 8.2% seen once. Germline loops: CDR1 LGHNA, CDR2 YSLEER. The V end was cut by 4 bases, the J end by 8 bases, with 12 bases between. CDR3 length: 13 residues. V gene TRBV4-3 combines with J gene TRBJ2-1; possible D gene TRBD2, 7 bases. Sequenced material: blood, either unsorted or a sorted T cell fraction (not recorded which). The TCR was taken from a female donor with ankylosing spondylitis or in good health (not recorded which). Here the CDR3 DNA reads TGCGCCAGCAGCCTCCGAGGGGGGGATGAGCAGTTCTTC. Amino acids: CASSLRGGDEQFF.